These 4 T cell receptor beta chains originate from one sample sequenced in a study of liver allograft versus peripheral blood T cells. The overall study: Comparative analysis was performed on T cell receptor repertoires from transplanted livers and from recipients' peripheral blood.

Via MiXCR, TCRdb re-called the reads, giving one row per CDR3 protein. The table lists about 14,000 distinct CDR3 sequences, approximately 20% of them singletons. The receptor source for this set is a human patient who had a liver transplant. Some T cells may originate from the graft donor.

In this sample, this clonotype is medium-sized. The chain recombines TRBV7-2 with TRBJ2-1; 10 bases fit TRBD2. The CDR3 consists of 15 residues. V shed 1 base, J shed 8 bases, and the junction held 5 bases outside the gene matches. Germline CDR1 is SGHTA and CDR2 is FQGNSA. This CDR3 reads CASSLGSSGSYEQFF. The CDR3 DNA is TGTGCCAGCAGCTTAGGGTCTAGCGGGAGCTATGAGCAGTTCTTC.

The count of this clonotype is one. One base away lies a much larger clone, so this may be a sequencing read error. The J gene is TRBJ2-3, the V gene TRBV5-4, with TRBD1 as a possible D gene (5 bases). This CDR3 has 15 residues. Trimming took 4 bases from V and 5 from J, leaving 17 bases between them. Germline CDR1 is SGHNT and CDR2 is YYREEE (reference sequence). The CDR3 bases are TGTGCCAGCAGCCCCAGCCACAGGTCGGTAGATACGCAGTATTTT. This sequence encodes CASSPSHRSVDTQYF.

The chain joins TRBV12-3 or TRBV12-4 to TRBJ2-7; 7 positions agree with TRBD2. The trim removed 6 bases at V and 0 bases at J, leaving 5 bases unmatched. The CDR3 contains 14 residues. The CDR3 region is CASSIAGSSYEQYF. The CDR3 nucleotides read TGTGCCAGCAGCATAGCGGGTAGCTCCTACGAGCAGTACTTC.

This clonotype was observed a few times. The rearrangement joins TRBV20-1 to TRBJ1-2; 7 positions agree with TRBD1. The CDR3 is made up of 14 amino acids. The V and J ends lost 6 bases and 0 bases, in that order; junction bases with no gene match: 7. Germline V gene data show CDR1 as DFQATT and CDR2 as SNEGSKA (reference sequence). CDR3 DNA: TGCAGTGCGTCGGGACAGACCTCTAACTATGGCTACACCTTC. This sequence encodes CSASGQTSNYGYTF.